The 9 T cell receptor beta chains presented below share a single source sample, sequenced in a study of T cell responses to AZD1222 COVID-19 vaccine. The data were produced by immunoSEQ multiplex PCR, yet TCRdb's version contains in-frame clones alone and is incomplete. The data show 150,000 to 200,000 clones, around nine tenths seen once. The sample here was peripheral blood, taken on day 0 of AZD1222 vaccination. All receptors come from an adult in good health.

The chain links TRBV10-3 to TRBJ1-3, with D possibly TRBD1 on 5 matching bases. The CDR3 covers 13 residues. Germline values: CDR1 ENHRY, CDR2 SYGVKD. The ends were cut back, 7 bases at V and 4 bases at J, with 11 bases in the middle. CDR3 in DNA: TGTGCCATCACCCCGGGACTAGGAAACACCATATATTTT. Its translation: CAITPGLGNTIYF.

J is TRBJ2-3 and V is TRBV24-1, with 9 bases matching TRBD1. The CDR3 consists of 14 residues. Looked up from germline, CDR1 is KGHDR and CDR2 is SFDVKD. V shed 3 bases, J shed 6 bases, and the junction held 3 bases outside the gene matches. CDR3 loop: CATSDPGQGDTQYF. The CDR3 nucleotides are TGTGCCACCAGTGATCCCGGACAGGGGGATACGCAGTATTTT.

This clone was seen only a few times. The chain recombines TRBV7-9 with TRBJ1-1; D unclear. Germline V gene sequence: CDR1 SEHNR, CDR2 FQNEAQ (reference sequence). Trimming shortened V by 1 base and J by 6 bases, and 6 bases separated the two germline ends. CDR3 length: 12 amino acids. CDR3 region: CASSLVDSEAFF. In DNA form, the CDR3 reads TGTGCCAGCAGCTTAGTGGACTCTGAAGCTTTCTTT. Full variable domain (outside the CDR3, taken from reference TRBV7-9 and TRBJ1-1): DTGVSQNPRHKITKRGQNVTFRCDPISEHNRLYWYRQTLGQGPEFLTYFQNEAQLEKSRLLSDRFSAERPKGSFSTLEIQRTEQGDSAMYLCASSLVDSEAFFGQGTRLTVV.

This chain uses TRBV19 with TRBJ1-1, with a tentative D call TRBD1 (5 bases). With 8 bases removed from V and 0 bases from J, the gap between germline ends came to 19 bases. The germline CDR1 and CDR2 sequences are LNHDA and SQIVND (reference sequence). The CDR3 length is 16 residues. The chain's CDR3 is CASAIPRGFMNTEAFF. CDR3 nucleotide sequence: TGTGCCAGTGCCATACCGAGGGGATTCATGAACACTGAAGCTTTCTTT.

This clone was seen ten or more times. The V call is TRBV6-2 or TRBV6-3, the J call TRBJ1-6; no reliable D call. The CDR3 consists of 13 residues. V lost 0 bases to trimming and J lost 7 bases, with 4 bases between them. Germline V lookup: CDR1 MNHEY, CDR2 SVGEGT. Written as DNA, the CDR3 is TGTGCCAGCAGTTACTCGACGAATTCACCCCTCCACTTT. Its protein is CASSYSTNSPLHF.

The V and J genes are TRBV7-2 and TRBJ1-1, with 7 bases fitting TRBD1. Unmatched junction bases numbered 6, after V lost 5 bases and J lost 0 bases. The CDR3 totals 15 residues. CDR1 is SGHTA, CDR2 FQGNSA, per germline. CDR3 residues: CASSRPGQLNTEAFF. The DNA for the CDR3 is TGTGCCAGCAGCCGGCCGGGACAGTTGAACACTGAAGCTTTCTTT.

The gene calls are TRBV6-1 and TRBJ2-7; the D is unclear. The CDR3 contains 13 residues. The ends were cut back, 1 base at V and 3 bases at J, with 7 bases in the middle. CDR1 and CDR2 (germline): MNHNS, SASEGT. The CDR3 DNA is TGTGCCAGCAGTGAAGGTTGGGACTACGAGCAGTACTTC. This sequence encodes CASSEGWDYEQYF.

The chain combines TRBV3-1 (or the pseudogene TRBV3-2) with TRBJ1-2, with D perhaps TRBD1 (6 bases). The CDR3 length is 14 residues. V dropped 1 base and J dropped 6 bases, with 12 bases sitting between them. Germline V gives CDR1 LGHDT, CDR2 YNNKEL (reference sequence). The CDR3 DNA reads TGTGCCAGCAGCCAAGTTGTAGGGGGACATGGCTACACCTTC. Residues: CASSQVVGGHGYTF.

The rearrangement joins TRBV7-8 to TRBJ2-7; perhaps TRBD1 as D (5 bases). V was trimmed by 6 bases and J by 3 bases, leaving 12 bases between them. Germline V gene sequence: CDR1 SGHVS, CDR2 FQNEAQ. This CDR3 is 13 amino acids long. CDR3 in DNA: TGTGCCAGCAGTTCTGACAGACTCTACGAGCAGTACTTC. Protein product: CASSSDRLYEQYF.